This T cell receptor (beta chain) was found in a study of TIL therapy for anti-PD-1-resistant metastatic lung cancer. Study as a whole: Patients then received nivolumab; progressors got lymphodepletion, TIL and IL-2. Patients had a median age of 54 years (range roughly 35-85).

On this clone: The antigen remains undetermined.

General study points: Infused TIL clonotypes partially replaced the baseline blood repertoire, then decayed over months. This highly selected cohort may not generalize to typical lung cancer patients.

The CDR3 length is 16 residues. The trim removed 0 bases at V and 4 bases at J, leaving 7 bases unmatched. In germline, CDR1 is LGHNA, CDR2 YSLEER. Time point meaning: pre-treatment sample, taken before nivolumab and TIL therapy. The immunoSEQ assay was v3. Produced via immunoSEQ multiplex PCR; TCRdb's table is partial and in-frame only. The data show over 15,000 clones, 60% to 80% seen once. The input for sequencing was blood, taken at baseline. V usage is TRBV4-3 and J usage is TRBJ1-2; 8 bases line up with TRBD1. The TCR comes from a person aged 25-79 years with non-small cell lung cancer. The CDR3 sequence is CASSQDTTGVPYGYTF. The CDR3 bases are TGCGCCAGCAGCCAAGACACGACAGGGGTACCCTATGGCTACACCTTC.